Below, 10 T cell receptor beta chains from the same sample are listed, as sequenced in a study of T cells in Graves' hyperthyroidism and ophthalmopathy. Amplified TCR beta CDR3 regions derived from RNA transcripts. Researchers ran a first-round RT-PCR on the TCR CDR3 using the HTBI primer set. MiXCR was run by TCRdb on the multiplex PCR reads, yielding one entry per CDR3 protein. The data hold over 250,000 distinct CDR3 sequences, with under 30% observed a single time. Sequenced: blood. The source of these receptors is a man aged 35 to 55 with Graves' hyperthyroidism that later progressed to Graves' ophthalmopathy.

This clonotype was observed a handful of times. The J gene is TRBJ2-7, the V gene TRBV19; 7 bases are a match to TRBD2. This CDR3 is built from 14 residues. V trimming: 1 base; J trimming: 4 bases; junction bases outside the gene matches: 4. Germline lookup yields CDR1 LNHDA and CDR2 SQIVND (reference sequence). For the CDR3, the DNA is TGTGCCAGTAGTATAGGCGGGAGAAGGTACGAGCAGTACTTC. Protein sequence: CASSIGGRRYEQYF.

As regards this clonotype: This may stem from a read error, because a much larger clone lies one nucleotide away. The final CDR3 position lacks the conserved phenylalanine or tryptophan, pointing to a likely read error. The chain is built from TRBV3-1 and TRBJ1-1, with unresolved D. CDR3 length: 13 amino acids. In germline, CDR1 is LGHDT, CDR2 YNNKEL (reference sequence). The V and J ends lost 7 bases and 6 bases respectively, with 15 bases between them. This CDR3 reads CASTAVFESEAFL. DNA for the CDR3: TGTGCCAGCACCGCTGTGTTTGAGTCTGAAGCTTTCCTT.

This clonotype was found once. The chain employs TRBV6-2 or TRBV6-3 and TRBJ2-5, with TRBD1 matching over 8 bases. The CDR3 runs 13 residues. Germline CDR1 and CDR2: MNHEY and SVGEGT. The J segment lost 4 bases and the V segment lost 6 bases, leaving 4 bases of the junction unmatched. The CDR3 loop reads CASRTGAGETQYF. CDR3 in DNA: TGTGCCAGCAGGACAGGGGCGGGAGAGACCCAGTACTTC.

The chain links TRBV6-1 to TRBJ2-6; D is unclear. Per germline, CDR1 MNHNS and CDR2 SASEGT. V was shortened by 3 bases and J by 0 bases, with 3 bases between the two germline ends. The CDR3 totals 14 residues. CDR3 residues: CASSDPSGANVLTF. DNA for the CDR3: TGTGCCAGCAGTGACCCCTCTGGGGCCAACGTCCTGACTTTC.

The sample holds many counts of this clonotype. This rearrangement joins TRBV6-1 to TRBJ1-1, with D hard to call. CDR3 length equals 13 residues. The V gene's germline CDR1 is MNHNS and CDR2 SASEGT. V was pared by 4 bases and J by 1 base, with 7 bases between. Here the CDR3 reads CASSVFRNTEAFF. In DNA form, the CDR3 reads TGTGCCAGCAGTGTATTTAGGAACACTGAAGCTTTCTTT.

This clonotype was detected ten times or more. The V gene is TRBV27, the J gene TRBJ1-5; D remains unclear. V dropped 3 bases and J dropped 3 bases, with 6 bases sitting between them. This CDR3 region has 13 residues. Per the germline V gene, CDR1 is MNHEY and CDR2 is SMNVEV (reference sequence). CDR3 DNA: TGTGCCAGCAGTTTTACCGTCAATCAGCCCCAGCATTTT. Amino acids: CASSFTVNQPQHF.

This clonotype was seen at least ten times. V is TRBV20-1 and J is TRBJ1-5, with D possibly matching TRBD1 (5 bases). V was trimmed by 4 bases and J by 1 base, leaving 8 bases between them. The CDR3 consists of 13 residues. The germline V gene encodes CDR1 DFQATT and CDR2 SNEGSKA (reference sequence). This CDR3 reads CSATRGSNQPQHF. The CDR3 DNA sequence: TGCAGTGCTACCCGGGGGAGCAATCAGCCCCAGCATTTT.

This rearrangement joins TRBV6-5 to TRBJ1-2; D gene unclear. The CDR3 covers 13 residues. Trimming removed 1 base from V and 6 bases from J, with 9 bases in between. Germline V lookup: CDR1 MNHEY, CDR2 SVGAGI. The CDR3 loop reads CASSYYPGHGYTF. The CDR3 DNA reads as TGTGCCAGCAGTTACTATCCAGGCCATGGCTACACCTTC.

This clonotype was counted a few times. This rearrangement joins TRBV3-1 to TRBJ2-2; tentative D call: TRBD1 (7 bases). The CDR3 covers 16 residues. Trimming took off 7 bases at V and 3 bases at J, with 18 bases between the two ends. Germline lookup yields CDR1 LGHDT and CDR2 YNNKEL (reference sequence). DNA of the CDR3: TGTGCCAGCACCCCCCAGGGGGGTACGTACACCGGGGAGCTGTTTTTT. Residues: CASTPQGGTYTGELFF.

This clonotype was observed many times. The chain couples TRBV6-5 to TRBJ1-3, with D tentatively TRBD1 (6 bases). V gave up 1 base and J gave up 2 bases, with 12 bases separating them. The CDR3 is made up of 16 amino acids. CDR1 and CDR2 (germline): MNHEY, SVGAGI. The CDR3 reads CASSYYTPGAGNTIYF. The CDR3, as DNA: TGTGCCAGCAGTTACTACACACCAGGGGCTGGAAACACCATATATTTT.